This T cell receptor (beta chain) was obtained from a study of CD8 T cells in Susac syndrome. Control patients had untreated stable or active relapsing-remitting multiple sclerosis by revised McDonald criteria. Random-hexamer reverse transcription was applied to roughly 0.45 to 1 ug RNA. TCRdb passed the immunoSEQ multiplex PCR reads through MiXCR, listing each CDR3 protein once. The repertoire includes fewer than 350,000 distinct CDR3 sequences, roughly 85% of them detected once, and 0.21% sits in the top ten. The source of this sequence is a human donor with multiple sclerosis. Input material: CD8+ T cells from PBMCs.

In nucleotides, the CDR3 is TGTGCCAGCAGGGGGTCCACCGGGGAGCTGTTTTTT. Translation gives CASRGSTGELFF. V is TRBV9 and J is TRBJ2-2; D call uncertain. The CDR3 is made up of 12 amino acids. Germline V gene lookup returns CDR1 SGDLS and CDR2 YYNGEE. V was clipped by 5 bases and J by 4 bases, with 6 bases between them.